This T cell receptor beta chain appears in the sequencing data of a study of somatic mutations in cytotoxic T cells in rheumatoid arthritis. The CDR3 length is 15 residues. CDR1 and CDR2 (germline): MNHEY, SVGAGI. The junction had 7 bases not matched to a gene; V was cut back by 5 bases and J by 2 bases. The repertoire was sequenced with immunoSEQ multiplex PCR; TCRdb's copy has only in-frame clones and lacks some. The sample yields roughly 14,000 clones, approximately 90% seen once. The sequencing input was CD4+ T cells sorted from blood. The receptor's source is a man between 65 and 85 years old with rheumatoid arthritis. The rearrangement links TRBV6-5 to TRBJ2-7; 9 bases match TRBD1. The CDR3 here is CASSSRDRATYEQYF. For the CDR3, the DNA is TGTGCCAGCAGTAGCAGGGACAGGGCCACCTACGAGCAGTACTTC.